This is a list of T cell receptor beta chains from one sample in a study of T cells after yellow fever vaccination. TCRdb passed the 5' RACE reads through MiXCR, listing each CDR3 protein once. The table includes about 580,000 distinct CDR3 sequences, less than 20% detected once. The sequenced sample was PBMCs, obtained 5 days after the first yellow fever vaccination. Source of these receptors: a man younger than 35 who received the YFV17D yellow fever vaccine. Each CDR3 is given with its conserved first and last residue. The D gene is left open where the match is weak. The listing skips clone size in some rows; elsewhere it reads once, few, many or a size class.

TRBD2,TRBJ2-5,.,TRBV11-2,CASSSGGAETQYF,TGTGCCAGCAGTAGCGGGGGGGCGGAGACCCAGTACTTC
.,TRBJ1-4,few,TRBV18,CASSPRSPSTNEKLFF,TGTGCCAGCTCACCAAGGTCGCCCTCAACTAATGAAAAACTGTTTTTT
TRBD1,TRBJ1-5,.,TRBV20-1,CSAEGQGARQPQHF,TGCAGTGCTGAAGGACAGGGGGCAAGGCAGCCCCAGCATTTT
.,TRBJ2-5,.,TRBV5-1,CASSNGPLVTQYF,TGCGCCAGCAGCAACGGCCCGTTGGTGACCCAGTACTTC
.,TRBJ1-2,few,TRBV7-3,CASSLTLRPGYTF,TGTGCCAGCAGCTTAACGTTACGGCCTGGCTACACCTTC
.,TRBJ1-2,.,TRBV7-2,CASSPTDGNYGYTF,TGTGCCAGCAGCCCGACGGACGGGAACTATGGCTACACCTTC
.,TRBJ1-2,few,TRBV19,CASSIDRFSYGYTF,TGTGCCAGTAGTATAGATCGCTTTAGCTATGGCTACACCTTC
TRBD2,TRBJ2-7,many,TRBV12-3/TRBV12-4,CASSFGGGSYEQYF,TGTGCCAGCAGTTTCGGCGGGGGGAGCTACGAGCAGTACTTC
.,TRBJ2-7,few,TRBV4-1,CASSQPFRGRGVWQYF,TGCGCCAGCAGCCAACCCTTCAGGGGAAGGGGCGTCTGGCAGTACTTC
.,TRBJ2-3,many,TRBV7-2,CASSLVGRATDTQYF,TGTGCCAGCAGCTTAGTCGGCAGAGCCACAGATACGCAGTATTTT
.,TRBJ1-5,few,TRBV18,CASSPEENQPQHF,TGTGCCAGCTCACCTGAGGAGAATCAGCCCCAGCATTTT
.,TRBJ1-4,few,TRBV7-2,CASSARVGNEKLFF,TGTGCCAGCAGCGCCAGGGTAGGGAATGAAAAACTGTTTTTT
.,TRBJ2-4,.,TRBV12-3/TRBV12-4,CASSFSAGMGAKNIQYF,TGTGCCAGCAGTTTTTCGGCAGGGATGGGGGCCAAAAACATTCAGTACTTC
TRBD2,TRBJ2-3,.,TRBV29-1,CSATSGGVTDTQYF,TGCAGCGCGACAAGCGGGGGGGTCACAGATACGCAGTATTTT
.,TRBJ1-1,few,TRBV12-3/TRBV12-4,CASSPQPGTEAFF,TGTGCCAGCAGTCCCCAACCGGGCACTGAAGCTTTCTTT
TRBD1,TRBJ2-7,few,TRBV2,CASRRGLRNEQYF,TGTGCCAGCAGGAGGGGGCTAAGGAACGAGCAGTACTTC
.,TRBJ1-2,.,TRBV7-2,CASSLGPRYVRDYGYTF,TGTGCCAGCAGCCTCGGGCCACGATATGTGAGGGACTATGGCTACACCTTC
.,TRBJ2-4,.,TRBV10-3,CAISKPGPESKNIQYF,TGTGCCATCAGTAAGCCGGGGCCAGAGTCCAAAAACATTCAGTACTTC
TRBD1,TRBJ1-6,.,TRBV5-1,CASSLEGTGYSPLHF,TGCGCCAGCAGCTTGGAAGGGACAGGTTACTCACCCCTCCACTTT
.,TRBJ1-3,.,TRBV19,CASSMEGITGNTIYF,TGTGCCAGTAGTATGGAGGGGATCACTGGAAACACCATATATTTT
.,TRBJ1-4,.,TRBV12-3/TRBV12-4,CASRDRLGGEKLFF,TGTGCCAGCAGAGACAGACTCGGTGGGGAAAAACTGTTTTTT
.,TRBJ1-3,few,TRBV12-3/TRBV12-4,CASSLRQIGNTIYF,TGTGCCAGCAGTTTGCGTCAGATTGGAAACACCATATATTTT
TRBD2,TRBJ2-1,.,TRBV20-1,CSAWGEGRPNEQFF,TGCAGTGCCTGGGGGGAGGGGCGACCCAATGAGCAGTTCTTC
.,TRBJ2-3,.,TRBV20-1,CSAPDSPDTQYF,TGCAGTGCTCCCGACAGTCCAGATACGCAGTATTTT
TRBD1,TRBJ2-5,few,TRBV12-3/TRBV12-4,CASRPGTGLQETQYF,TGTGCCAGCAGACCCGGGACAGGGTTACAAGAGACCCAGTACTTC
.,TRBJ1-2,.,TRBV6-2/TRBV6-3,CASKSASVLGGYTF,TGTGCCAGCAAGTCGGCGTCGGTCCTTGGAGGCTACACCTTC
.,TRBJ2-1,many,TRBV2,CASSATYNEQFF,TGTGCCAGCAGTGCCACCTACAATGAGCAGTTCTTC
.,TRBJ2-1,.,TRBV4-3,CASSQPSSNEQFF,TGCGCCAGCAGCCAACCGAGTTCCAATGAGCAGTTCTTC
.,TRBJ2-3,.,TRBV12-3/TRBV12-4,CASSLAFRGAADTQYF,TGTGCCAGCAGTTTAGCGTTTCGCGGGGCCGCAGATACGCAGTATTTT
.,TRBJ2-7,.,TRBV28,CASSRQGGSTYEQYF,TGTGCCAGCAGCCGACAGGGAGGCTCTACCTACGAGCAGTACTTC
.,TRBJ1-6,.,TRBV6-5,CASSYGTTGGPLHF,TGTGCCAGCAGTTACGGAACGACAGGCGGGCCCCTCCACTTT
TRBD1,TRBJ1-1,.,TRBV4-2,CASSPGTGDMNTEAFF,TGTGCCAGCAGCCCGGGGACAGGAGATATGAACACTGAAGCTTTCTTT
TRBD2,TRBJ2-1,.,TRBV18,CASSPAGLAGGYNEQFF,TGTGCCAGCTCACCGGCGGGACTAGCGGGGGGCTACAATGAGCAGTTCTTC
.,TRBJ2-1,.,TRBV29-1,CSVLTGPSYNEQFF,TGCAGCGTTCTAACAGGACCCTCCTACAATGAGCAGTTCTTC
.,TRBJ1-6,.,TRBV4-3,CASSSHGGHDSPLHF,TGCGCCAGCAGCTCCCACGGGGGGCATGATTCACCCCTCCACTTT
TRBD1,TRBJ1-5,few,TRBV7-9,CASSPPGQYNQPQHF,TGTGCCAGCAGCCCGCCGGGACAGTATAATCAGCCCCAGCATTTT
.,TRBJ2-2,few,TRBV4-2,CASSLVERGTGELFF,TGTGCCAGCAGCCTCGTGGAGAGGGGAACCGGGGAGCTGTTTTTT
TRBD1,TRBJ1-2,.,TRBV20-1,CSASTGGTSDGYTF,TGCAGTGCTAGCACAGGGGGGACGAGCGATGGCTACACCTTC
.,TRBJ1-1,many,TRBV28,CASTLQGTTEAFF,TGTGCCAGCACCCTTCAGGGAACCACTGAAGCTTTCTTT
.,TRBJ1-2,.,TRBV6-2/TRBV6-3,CASRPLGNHGYTF,TGTGCCAGCAGGCCACTGGGGAACCATGGCTACACCTTC
.,TRBJ1-1,.,TRBV6-6,CASRTAQESEAFF,TGTGCCAGCAGAACGGCACAGGAGTCTGAAGCTTTCTTT
.,TRBJ2-1,.,TRBV10-3,CAISESGFYNEQFF,TGTGCCATCAGTGAGTCTGGGTTCTACAATGAGCAGTTCTTC
TRBD2,TRBJ2-3,.,TRBV4-3,CASSPELAGGPDTQYF,TGCGCCAGCAGCCCCGAACTAGCGGGGGGGCCAGATACGCAGTATTTT
TRBD2,TRBJ2-1,few,TRBV18,CASSPRRGDNEQFF,TGTGCCAGCTCACCAAGGCGGGGGGACAATGAGCAGTTCTTC
.,TRBJ1-6,many,TRBV3-1,CASSRLQKPLHF,TGTGCCAGCAGCCGCCTGCAGAAACCCCTCCACTTT
TRBD2,TRBJ2-3,many,TRBV4-1,CASSQQAGGHTDTQYF,TGCGCCAGCAGCCAACAAGCGGGGGGCCACACAGATACGCAGTATTTT
TRBD1,TRBJ1-3,few,TRBV7-2,CATRAGGPLAGNTIYF,TGTGCCACCCGGGCAGGGGGTCCATTGGCCGGAAACACCATATATTTT
TRBD2,TRBJ2-3,.,TRBV6-5,CASSYGTSGRGDTQYF,TGTGCCAGCAGTTACGGGACTAGCGGGCGGGGGGATACGCAGTATTTT